These T cell receptor beta chains were read from a single sample in a study of shared clonotypes between healthy human individuals. Method: immunoSEQ multiplex PCR; TCRdb's copy keeps in-frame clones and lacks some. The repertoire has about 2,500,000 clones, around 90% of them found once; the top ten carry over 0.12%. The sequencing sample was made of naive CD4+ T cells sorted from blood. The receptors derive from a man between 18 and 35 years old in good health. CDR3s include the opening cysteine and the closing phenylalanine or tryptophan. A D gene is named only where the DNA matches it firmly. Expanded clones get a size class; other rows say once, few or many, or leave the size out.

clone size	D gene	V gene	J gene	CDR3 DNA	CDR3 protein
NA	NA	TRBV5-6	TRBJ1-5	TGTGCCAGCAGCTCGGACAGTTATAGCAATCAGCCCCAGCATTTT	CASSSDSYSNQPQHF
NA	TRBD1	TRBV7-2	TRBJ1-4	TGTGCCAGCAGCCTTGGACAGGGGACAACTAATGAAAAACTGTTTTTT	CASSLGQGTTNEKLFF
NA	NA	TRBV7-2	TRBJ1-1	TGTGCCAGCAGCTTAGTGGGGGACACTGAAGCTTTCTTT	CASSLVGDTEAFF
NA	NA	TRBV20-1	TRBJ2-3	TGCAGTGCCCGGCGCACAGATACGCAGTATTTT	CSARRTDTQYF
NA	NA	TRBV19	TRBJ1-2	TGTGCCAGTAGTATGAGGGGAGTTCGCTATGGCTACACCTTC	CASSMRGVRYGYTF
NA	NA	TRBV27	TRBJ2-7	TGTGCCAGCAGTTTAGGTTTAAGTGGAGGGGAGCAGTACTTC	CASSLGLSGGEQYF
NA	NA	TRBV6-5	TRBJ1-2	TGTGCCAGCATGATTGGATGGGGATTGGGCTACACCTTC	CASMIGWGLGYTF
NA	NA	TRBV5-1	TRBJ2-1	TGCGCCAGCAGATATCGGACAGATAACAATGAGCAGTTCTTC	CASRYRTDNNEQFF
once	NA	TRBV7-2	TRBJ2-7	TGTGCCAGCAGGGAAGCGGACAGCAGTACCTACGAGCAGTACTTC	CASREADSSTYEQYF
NA	NA	TRBV6-6	TRBJ2-2	TGTGCCAGCAGTTACGGTGGGGCACTGGTCACCGGGGAGCTGTTTTTT	CASSYGGALVTGELFF
NA	TRBD2	TRBV7-2	TRBJ2-1	TGTGCCAGCAGCCCAGGGACTAGCGGGAGCCCCCACAATGAGCAGTTCTTC	CASSPGTSGSPHNEQFF
NA	NA	TRBV7-9	TRBJ2-5	TGTGCCAGCAGCTTAGGGGGGAAAGAGACCCAGTACTTC	CASSLGGKETQYF
NA	NA	TRBV6-5	TRBJ2-7	TGTGCCAGCACCTTAAAGGACGGCTCCTACGAGCAGTACTTC	CASTLKDGSYEQYF
NA	NA	TRBV14	TRBJ1-6	TGTGCCAGCAGCCAAGTCGCTGGACTGAGTAATTCACCCCTCCACTTT	CASSQVAGLSNSPLHF
few	NA	TRBV6-1	TRBJ1-5	TGTGCCAGCAGTGAATTAATGCAGCCCCAGCATTTT	CASSELMQPQHF
NA	NA	TRBV11-3	TRBJ1-5	TGTGCCAGCAGCTGGGGACAAAGCGTCAATCAGCCCCAGCATTTT	CASSWGQSVNQPQHF
NA	NA	TRBV6-4	TRBJ1-1	TGTGCCAGCAGTGACCAGGGGTTGAACACTGAAGCTTTCTTT	CASSDQGLNTEAFF
NA	NA	TRBV6-5	TRBJ2-7	TGTGCCAGCCGGGGGGCCTCCTACGAGCAGTACTTC	CASRGASYEQYF
NA	TRBD1	TRBV5-4	TRBJ2-7	TGTGCCAGCAGCTTAGGACAGGGGGTTCCCTACGAGCAGTACTTC	CASSLGQGVPYEQYF
NA	TRBD2	TRBV7-2	TRBJ2-7	TGTGCCAGCAGCCCGGCCCGGGAGGGCCCAATGATCTCCTACGAGCAGTACTTC	CASSPAREGPMISYEQYF
few	NA	TRBV30	TRBJ1-5	TGTGCCTGGAGTGTAGGCGGGCCCCAGCATTTT	CAWSVGGPQHF
NA	NA	TRBV9	TRBJ2-5	TGTGCCAGCAGCACACCCGGGCAAGAGACCCAGTACTTC	CASSTPGQETQYF
NA	NA	TRBV27	TRBJ2-7	TGTGCCAGCAGTTTATTATTCATCGGGGGTTACGAGCAGTACTTC	CASSLLFIGGYEQYF